The present T cell receptor beta chain was sequenced within a study of human T cells and chemical hapten exposure. Study-level background: Skin on the upper inner arm, around 2 cm by around 2 cm in size, was sensitized with 2% DPC. Patients were given diphenylcyclopropenone on the scalp weekly across the roughly 24-week study. Patients were mainly female, each with alopecia areata, totalis or universalis. Regarding the study as a whole: DPC sensitization left the count of TCRs above 1 in 1000 unchanged.

The CDR3 totals 15 residues. With 0 bases removed from V and 4 bases from J, the gap between germline ends came to 15 bases. In germline, CDR1 is SQVTM, CDR2 ANQGSEA. The sample holds many counts of this clonotype. Its antigen remains unidentified. TCRdb reprocessed the RACE reads with MiXCR, giving one entry per CDR3 protein. The sample records about 350,000 distinct CDR3 sequences, roughly 6% being singletons. Time point meaning: patch test 2, 6 weeks after DPC sensitization. Specified treatment: therapeutic diphenylcyclopropenone sensitization with weekly scalp DPC. This sequence was found in a woman aged 18-29 years with alopecia areata. Some clones in this sample may be carry-over from other donors' samples. The sequencing used whole blood, collected in connection with sensitization to the hapten diphenylcyclopropenone (DPC). The chain is built from TRBV29-1 and TRBJ1-1; no definite D call. The CDR3 is CSVEERHLGSTEAFF. Written as DNA, the CDR3 is TGCAGCGTTGAAGAAAGGCACTTGGGGAGCACTGAAGCTTTCTTT. Full variable domain (remainder filled in from reference TRBV29-1 and TRBJ1-1): SAVISQKPSRDICQRGTSLTIQCQVDSQVTMMFWYRQQPGQSLTLIATANQGSEATYESGFVIDKFPISRPNLTFSTLTVSNMSPEDSSIYLCSVEERHLGSTEAFFGQGTRLTVV.